These T cell receptor beta chains were read from a single sample in a study of T cell responses to AZD1222 COVID-19 vaccine. Data came from immunoSEQ multiplex PCR; TCRdb stores just in-frame clones and leaves some out. Among about 130,000 clones listed, roughly 93% were seen once. The sample here was peripheral blood, taken on day 0 of AZD1222 vaccination. The receptors originated from an adult in good health. Both conserved end residues are part of each CDR3.

>TRBJ1-3|TRBV27
CASRPYSGNTIYF
>TRBJ2-4|TRBV27
CASSLFGLGGNIQYF
>TRBJ1-6|TRBV9
CASSVMQDDSPLHF
>TRBJ2-1|TRBV23-1
CASSQETSGRNEQFF
>TRBJ1-5|TRBV10-3
CAISATGSNQPQHF
>TRBJ1-2|TRBV4-2
CASSQARTGLYGYTF
>TRBJ2-1|TRBV28
CASTPPPGLAANEQFF
>TRBJ2-3|TRBV29-1
CSVEVVEGTGQHF
>TRBJ1-2|TRBV29-1
CSVRTGVGYTF
>TRBJ1-5|TRBV28
CASSGGLRVVDQPQHF
>TRBJ2-7|TRBV6-5
CASSYRRDSYEQYF
>TRBJ1-3|TRBV11-2
CASSLVGQDGNTIYF
>TRBJ1-6|TRBV6-5
CASSYRDTNSPLHF
>TRBJ2-7|TRBV4-1
CASSQPGTLWEQYF
>TRBJ2-3|TRBV6-2/TRBV6-3
CASSYPGTGADTQYF
>TRBJ1-2|TRBV28
CASRPRVVSSYGYTF
>TRBJ2-2|TRBV9
CASSVQQGAAGELFF
>TRBJ2-1|TRBV30
CAWSVLAGPGEQFF
>TRBJ1-1|TRBV7-9
CASSPARVRLNTEAFF
>TRBJ2-2|TRBV4-1
CASSQERLGTGRGGELFF
>TRBJ1-5|TRBV19
CASTWTGGNQPQHF
>TRBJ1-5|TRBV19
CASSLTGGVEQPQHF
>TRBJ1-1|TRBV6-6
CASSYPTTYPDAFF
>TRBJ2-5|TRBV7-9
CASSLASGRQETQYF
>TRBJ2-3|TRBV10-3
CAISPGLAGGPGEDTQYF
>TRBJ2-1|TRBV19
CASSIGRGGSSYNEQFF
>TRBJ2-5|TRBV24-1
CATSDDSGETQYF
>TRBJ2-7|TRBV9
CASSPLVDSGFYEQYF
>TRBJ1-4|TRBV19
CASSIDRGGVSTNEKLFF
>TRBJ2-3|TRBV5-1
CASSSSSLRADTQYF
>TRBJ1-1|TRBV5-1
CASSLDGDGAFF
>TRBJ2-1|TRBV27
CASSSLREHNEQFF
>TRBJ1-2|TRBV5-4
CASSFNLDRAHYTF
>TRBJ2-7|TRBV6-5
CATSFDANSYEQYF
>TRBJ2-4|TRBV2
CASSDMGEGAKNIQYF
>TRBJ1-5|TRBV5-1
CASKVGENQPQHF
>TRBJ2-3|TRBV7-8
CASSLASSGGTDTQYF
>TRBJ2-1|TRBV25-1
CASSEWAPYNEQFF
>TRBJ1-6|TRBV28
CASSPTRPPWALHF
>TRBJ2-1|TRBV14
CASSQTDIALTGYNEQFF
>TRBJ1-6|TRBV28
CASRVASSSYNSPLHF
>TRBJ1-5|TRBV28
CASSLLQGNQPQHF
>TRBJ2-3|TRBV28
CATGLAGGDTQYF
>TRBJ1-1|TRBV7-9
CASSLTWGNTEAFF
>TRBJ1-1|TRBV18
CASSPDQGFEIEAFF
>TRBJ1-2|TRBV5-8
CASSPIPSSGNYGYTF
>TRBJ1-4|TRBV5-1
CASSFGGGGEKLFF
>TRBJ1-3|TRBV28
CASSPQGSGNTIYF
>TRBJ2-2|TRBV7-8
CASSLPGGGGNTGELFF
>TRBJ2-1|TRBV30
CAWSVLSGGYNEQFF
>TRBJ1-5|TRBV4-2
CASSLAAVNSNQPQHF
>TRBJ2-2|TRBV3-1/TRBV3-2
CASSQVSGFYTGELFF
>TRBJ1-2|TRBV27
CASSPAARYGYTF
>TRBJ2-1|TRBV5-1
CASSSVRRGHDSFNEQFF
>TRBJ1-1|TRBV19
CASSRDRISEAFF